The next 19 T cell receptor beta chains were all read from a single sample in a study of blood T cells in healthy people across ages. The use of a sample-barcoded 5' primer and a J-beta primer mix characterized a second PCR of roughly 6 to 11 cycles. TCRdb processed the 5' RACE reads anew with MiXCR; each CDR3 protein has one entry. The sample holds hundreds of thousands of distinct CDR3 sequences, 25% to 30% seen once. The sample taken for sequencing was blood. These receptors were taken from a woman aged 70-85 years in good health.

J is TRBJ2-4 and V is TRBV6-6, with TRBD1 as a possible D gene (6 bases). TRBJ2-7 explains the end of the DNA better; the J call may be wrong. CDR1 and CDR2 from the germline V gene are MNHNY and SVGAGI (reference sequence). The CDR3 has 15 residues. CDR3 loop: CASTLQAQGSYEQYF. The CDR3 coding sequence is TGTGCCAGCACCTTACAGGCACAGGGCTCCTACGAGCAGTACTTC.

This clonotype has a handful of counts. This chain links TRBV10-3 with TRBJ1-6, with D perhaps matching TRBD1 (5 bases). The CDR3 is 12 amino acids. Germline V CDR1 and CDR2: ENHRY, SYGVKD. V lost 7 bases to trimming and J lost 8 bases, with 9 bases between them. CDR3 in DNA: TGTGCCATCACCCCGGGACATTCACCCCTCCACTTT. This encodes CAITPGHSPLHF.

There are a few counts of this clonotype. The chain couples TRBV20-1 to TRBJ2-7; 7 bases match TRBD1. The CDR3 covers 15 residues. V was pared by 5 bases and J by 0 bases, with 10 bases of the junction left unmatched. Germline CDR1 reads DFQATT; CDR2 reads SNEGSKA (reference sequence). The CDR3 DNA is TGCAGTGCTTTTCTGGGACAGAGGAGCTCCTACGAGCAGTACTTC. Amino acids: CSAFLGQRSSYEQYF.

This clonotype was counted between two and nine times. The J gene is TRBJ1-2, the V gene TRBV29-1, with D possibly TRBD1 on 6 matching bases. Per germline, CDR1 SQVTM and CDR2 ANQGSEA. The CDR3 length is 13 residues. With 5 bases removed from V and 1 base from J, the gap between germline ends came to 11 bases. CDR3 in amino acids: CSVQQGLNYGYTF. Written as DNA, the CDR3 is TGCAGCGTTCAACAGGGACTTAACTATGGCTACACCTTC.

Only a few counts were recorded for this clonotype. The chain employs TRBV12-3 or TRBV12-4 and TRBJ2-1; D possibly corresponds to TRBD2 (7 bases). The V end lost 8 bases, the J end lost 6 bases, and 20 bases lay between the germline ends. The CDR3 consists of 15 residues. The DNA of the CDR3 is TGTGCCAGCGGAAGTCGGGGGGCCGCAGCCAATGAGCAGTTCTTC. It encodes CASGSRGAAANEQFF.

With regard to this clonotype: The conserved final phenylalanine or tryptophan is absent from the CDR3, which likely points to a read error. The chain links TRBV20-1 to TRBJ1-2; 9 nucleotides match TRBD1. Germline trimming cut 0 bases from V and 7 bases from J; bases unmatched to any gene: 9. This CDR3 has 15 amino acids. Per the germline V gene, CDR1 is DFQATT and CDR2 is SNEGSKA (reference sequence). Written as DNA, the CDR3 is TGCAGTGCTAGAGAGGGACAGGGCCGAACTGGTGGCTACACCCTC. Its translation: CSAREGQGRTGGYTL.

This clonotype appeared a few times. The gene calls are TRBV20-1 and TRBJ2-1, with 10 positions matching TRBD2. This CDR3 spans 14 amino acids. Unmatched junction bases numbered 6, after V lost 6 bases and J lost 4 bases. Germline-derived CDR1 and CDR2 are DFQATT and SNEGSKA (reference sequence). The CDR3 DNA reads as TGCAGTGCCGCCACTAGCGGGATTTACAATGAGCAGTTCTTC. Translated: CSAATSGIYNEQFF.

The V and J genes are TRBV12-3 or TRBV12-4 and TRBJ2-1; no clear D. Trimming pared 2 bases from V and 10 bases from J, leaving 6 bases between. CDR3 size: 11 residues. As DNA, the CDR3 is TGTGCCAGCAGTTTAAAGGGCGAGCAGTTCTTC. This sequence encodes CASSLKGEQFF.

This clonotype was observed a handful of times. The chain recombines TRBV4-2 with TRBJ2-5, with 8 bases fitting TRBD2. The V gene's germline CDR1 is LGHNA and CDR2 YNFKEQ. This CDR3 comprises 18 residues. Losses at the gene ends were 0 bases for V and 5 bases for J; bases not matched to a gene: 14. The CDR3 reads CASSQDLPSAGARETQYF. The CDR3 DNA reads TGTGCCAGCAGCCAAGATCTCCCCTCAGCGGGAGCGCGGGAGACCCAGTACTTC.

This clonotype showed up just a few times. The J gene is TRBJ2-5, the V gene TRBV28; 8 bases are shared with TRBD2. The DNA end is a closer match to TRBJ2-7, so the J assignment may be wrong. The CDR3 sequence is 16 residues long. CDR1 and CDR2 from the germline V gene are MDHEN and SYDVKM. The CDR3 reads CASTPTGGFSGYEQYF. The DNA for the CDR3 is TGTGCCAGCACTCCGACGGGGGGGTTCTCAGGTTACGAGCAGTACTTC.

J is TRBJ1-3 and V is TRBV15; D gene unclear. CDR3 length equals 14 residues. CDR1 and CDR2 (germline): LNHNV, YYDKDF (reference sequence). V lost 3 bases and J lost 0, with 6 bases in between. The CDR3 here is CATSSGGSGNTIYF. Here the CDR3 DNA reads TGTGCCACCAGCAGTGGTGGCTCTGGAAACACCATATATTTT. Complete variable domain (other parts from reference TRBV15 and TRBJ1-3): DAMVIQNPRYQVTQFGKPVTLSCSQTLNHNVMYWYQQKSSQAPKLLFHYYDKDFNNEADTPDNFQSRRPNTSFCFLDIRSPGLGDTAMYLCATSSGGSGNTIYFGEGSWLTVV.

This clonotype was counted a few times. This rearrangement joins TRBV28 to TRBJ2-5; unclear D gene. V was clipped by 6 bases and J by 5 bases, with 19 bases between them. CDR3 length: 15 residues. CDR1 MDHEN and CDR2 SYDVKM come from the germline V gene. In nucleotides, the CDR3 is TGTGCCAGCAGCTGGGCCGAGTTGATCGGGGAGACCCAGTACTTC. Protein product: CASSWAELIGETQYF.

In its sample, this clonotype was seen a few times. V is TRBV29-1 and J is TRBJ2-3; D remains unclear. V lost 7 bases to trimming and J lost 4 bases, with 9 bases between them. Germline V gene data show CDR1 as SQVTM and CDR2 as ANQGSEA. This CDR3 has 11 residues. In DNA, the CDR3 is TGCAGCGCCCCTAACGCAGATACGCAGTATTTT. Translating it yields CSAPNADTQYF.

V usage is TRBV20-1 and J usage is TRBJ2-5; D tentatively reads TRBD1 or TRBD2 (5 bases each). V was pared by 6 bases and J by 4 bases, with 18 bases between. The germline V gene has CDR1 DFQATT and CDR2 SNEGSKA (reference sequence). The CDR3 is 14 amino acids. The CDR3 sequence: CSANAGASRETQYF. CDR3 sequence (DNA): TGCAGTGCCAACGCCGGGGCTTCGCGAGAGACCCAGTACTTC.

The table lists this clonotype with many counts. The chain is built from TRBV20-1 and TRBJ2-1; 10 bases line up with TRBD2. Germline V CDR1 and CDR2: DFQATT, SNEGSKA (reference sequence). The CDR3 is made up of 18 amino acids. Trimming at V came to 0 bases and at J to 0 bases, leaving 8 bases not matched to a gene. CDR3 DNA: TGCAGTGCTAGAGATCAAAGCGGGAGGGGCCTCTCCTACAATGAGCAGTTCTTC. Protein sequence: CSARDQSGRGLSYNEQFF.

The chain couples TRBV7-2 to TRBJ2-4; D remains unclear. Germline V gives CDR1 SGHTA, CDR2 FQGNSA. This CDR3 has 15 residues. The V end was cut by 3 bases, the J end by 0 bases, with 9 bases between. CDR3 nucleotide sequence: TGTGCCAGCAGCTTGGAAACCGTAGCCAAAAACATTCAGTACTTC. It specifies CASSLETVAKNIQYF.

V usage is TRBV7-3 and J usage is TRBJ2-3; D ambiguous. The CDR3 is 15 residues long. Trimming cost V 2 bases and J 3 bases, with 12 bases left between them. The germline V gene has CDR1 SGHTA and CDR2 FQGTGA. CDR3 residues: CASSLAALGTDTQYF. The CDR3 bases are TGTGCCAGCAGCTTAGCGGCTCTCGGGACAGATACGCAGTATTTT.

This clonotype was seen more than once but under ten times. The V gene is TRBV5-1, the J gene TRBJ2-3; D is unresolved. V was clipped by 0 bases and J by 5 bases, with 10 bases between them. Germline assignment: CDR1 SGHRS and CDR2 YFSETQ. The CDR3 is 14 amino acids. The CDR3 sequence: CASSLGYGGDTQYF. The DNA of the CDR3 is TGCGCCAGCAGCTTGGGGTATGGTGGAGATACGCAGTATTTT.

The V and J genes are TRBV7-3 and TRBJ2-3; D unresolved. The CDR3 is 12 amino acids. In germline, CDR1 is SGHTA, CDR2 FQGTGA. With 0 bases removed from V and 5 bases from J, the gap between germline ends came to 3 bases. The DNA of the CDR3 is TGTGCCAGCAGCTTAACTGGAGATACGCAGTATTTT. Translation gives CASSLTGDTQYF.